A single T cell receptor (beta chain) is shown here with its context. Its antigen is as yet unknown. The data belong to a study of beta chain features in type 1 diabetes. Expressed TCRB transcripts got sequenced, as all isolated RNA was reverse transcribed. The data were produced by immunoSEQ multiplex PCR, yet TCRdb's version contains in-frame clones alone and is incomplete. The data contain 350,000 to 450,000 clones, over 11% of them singletons. Study results and caveats: Over-representation of high TCR-expressing cells was a possible consequence of cDNA sequencing.

The TCR comes from a man aged 25-45 years in good health. The sample taken for sequencing was naive CD4+ T cells from blood.

The CDR3 loop is CSVGRGQGNTEAFF. The CDR3 DNA follows: TGCAGCGTCGGGCGGGGACAGGGTAACACTGAAGCTTTCTTT. This chain links TRBV29-1 with TRBJ1-1; the match to TRBD1 covers 9 bases. This CDR3 has 14 amino acids. V lost 6 bases and J lost 2; bases outside the gene matches: 7. Germline V gene sequence: CDR1 SQVTM, CDR2 ANQGSEA.